This T cell receptor (beta chain) emerged from a study of shared clonotypes between healthy human individuals (dated by TCRdb to 2020 to 2022). With respect to the entire study: Three men and two women, aged 18 to 49 years, made up the cohort. For each donor, three plates each were used for CD4 naive and CD4 memory, two plates were used for CD8 naive, and one plate was used for CD8 memory. The study deeply sequenced blood TCR repertoires of five healthy adults to estimate repertoire size and the extent of clonotype sharing between individuals. To increase sequencing depth and limit assay-specific biases, TCR repertoire library preparation and sequencing were carried out by different laboratories using diverse techniques. Each donor's leukapheresis produced roughly between roughly 0.94 and 9.5 billion PBMCs.

The full study reports these points: The genetic and exposure-history diversity represented was limited by the small number of donors. Naive subsets generally had larger estimated clonotype richness than memory subsets did. Only blood was sampled, and tissue TCR repertoires likely differ from those in blood. Based on pairwise subsampling, the degree of clonotype sharing among donors was expected to be affected by sequencing depth. When a few donors were compared, the shared fraction of clonotypes was about 5.5% for naive CD4, roughly 3.3% for naive CD8, 2% to 2.5% for memory CD4, and about 0.36% for memory CD8. Clonotypes shared by all four sorted-subset donors showed higher generation probabilities than non-shared clonotypes. Incomplete sequencing was indicated by rarefaction of sorted-subset datasets, despite the large sequencing depth.

TCR CDR3 regions were amplified from genomic DNA by multiplex PCR using the deep immunoSEQ assay. Extracted genomic DNA from each cell subset was distributed evenly across all wells of several immunoSEQ 96-well plates, and each plate was treated as a replicate. For sorted subsets, each replicate PCR was loaded with about 0.2 ug genomic DNA, equivalent to 32,000 or so T cell genomes. The purified libraries were quantified using a Qubit 3.0 fluorometer, sized with a Bioanalyzer 2100, and then quantified again using the KAPA Library Quantification kit. A separate single-read 150-cycle Illumina NextSeq 550 flow cell was used to sequence each immunoSEQ 96-well plate. Concerning the study's data processing: Because the immunoSEQ output included only junctional sequences and no quality scores, the filtering could not be the same as the filtering used for full-length reads. To assign V/J genes and CDR3, sequences were annotated using PyIR, a Python wrapper for IgBLAST v1.9, with IMGT germline references. Any read was removed if the V/J assignment was weak (E-value above 1e-6), the CDR3 was missing, or the read contained stop codons, out-of-frame junctions, or ambiguous translated residues. V3J clonotypes were defined as sequences sharing an identical inferred V gene, J gene, and CDR3 amino acid sequence. Percentage overlap between repertoires was calculated by dividing the number of shared unique clonotypes by the size of the smaller repertoire. RTK rarefaction, the Chao1 estimator, and Recon v2.1 estimates of unobserved clonotypes were used to assess repertoire richness. For all TCRbeta clonotypes obtained by the gDNA method from several donors, generation probabilities were computed with OLGA. TCRdb's version of the immuneACCESS table is confined to in-frame rearrangements and falls short of the full clone set. An unresolved V gene accounts for under half of the shortfall where checked; the remainder is of unknown origin. That table supplies the V and J calls and clone size; D and trimming were determined from the DNA. The sample table records some 2.1 million clones; roughly 94% of these occur just once. The ten largest clones take up about 1.1% of the sample.

CD8 naive samples consisted of CD45RO-negative cells that were positively selected for CCR7, yielding a CD45RA+CCR7+ population without TemRA cells. The donors were healthy, HIV-negative adults who had no recently reported acute infections or vaccinations. Every donor was a Caucasian adult residing in Nashville, Tennessee, USA. Blood was collected by leukapheresis, and PBMCs were isolated by Ficoll-Histopaque density gradient centrifugation and then cryopreserved in liquid nitrogen vapor phase. Analytical flow cytometry was used to check the purity and quantity of each magnetically sorted T cell population. Each sorted fraction had its genomic DNA isolated and then quantified by UV absorbance on a Nanodrop 2000c. Turning to this clone: Its antigen remains undetermined. No base qualities exist here, and no much larger clone lies one base off it.

This receptor was taken from a man aged 18 to 30 in good health. The sample consisted of naive CD8+ T cells sorted from blood. The cell subset or site label on this specimen signifies: CD45RA+CCR7+.

The DNA sequence is as follows: TGTGCCAGCAGCTTATCAGGCAGGGCCAATTTTGCAACTAATGAAAAACTGTTTTTT. The resulting protein is CASSLSGRANFATNEKLFF. The chain is made from TRBV11-2 and TRBJ1-4; the best D guess is TRBD1, with 5 bases matching. Trimming removed 2 bases from V and 0 bases from J, leaving 19 bases between the germline ends. From the cysteine up to the phenylalanine, the CDR3 has a length of 19 residues. CDR3 DNA only is kept here, 57 bases in frame from base 1. CDR1 and CDR2 were assigned from the germline V gene as SGHAT and FQNNGV.